This TCR beta chain was documented in a study of T cell responses to AZD1222 COVID-19 vaccine. Study-wide findings and caveats: Baseline serology detected seropositivity in only a handful of AZD1222 recipients. Repertoire collection took place solely once the T cell response had peaked.

Repertoires were generated with immunoSEQ multiplex PCR, while TCRdb's copy carries only in-frame clones and drops some. The sample shows roughly 95,000 clones, around nine tenths of them seen only once. Germline V gene data show CDR1 as MGHDK and CDR2 as SYGVNS. The CDR3 length is 14 residues. The V and J ends lost 4 bases and 10 bases respectively, with 14 bases between them. To note about this clone: What it binds is not known.

This chain connects TRBV25-1 to TRBJ1-6; D call uncertain. The receptor comes from an adult who received the AZD1222 COVID-19 vaccine. Here the sequenced sample was peripheral blood, taken 28 days after the second AZD1222 dose. The CDR3 DNA reads as TGTGCCAGCAGTGTCGGGAGGTGGGAATCACCCCTCCACTTT. It codes for CASSVGRWESPLHF.